Below, 10 T cell receptor beta chains from the same sample are listed, as sequenced in a study of blood T cell repertoires in COVID-19. Using immunoSEQ multiplex PCR, the repertoire was profiled, and TCRdb retains in-frame clones only, with some absent. The sample consists of about 84,000 clones, about 83% of them appearing once. Sequences were obtained from peripheral blood. Receptors originate from a man at least 80 years old with active or convalescent COVID-19.

The chain recombines TRBV21-1 with TRBJ1-5. TRBV21-1 is marked as a pseudogene. CDR3 length: 16 amino acids. DNA of the CDR3: TGTGCCAGCAGCACGGGGGGGTTTATTAGCAATCAGCCCCAGCATTTT. Protein: CASSTGGFISNQPQHF.

The chain couples TRBV6-1 to TRBJ1-5, with 7 bases fitting TRBD1. The germline CDR1 and CDR2 sequences are MNHNS and SASEGT. With 5 bases clipped from V and 4 bases from J, the junction kept 5 bases outside the gene matches. CDR3 length: 14 residues. The CDR3 sequence is CASSQGTANQPQHF. The CDR3 DNA is TGTGCCAGCAGTCAAGGGACAGCGAATCAGCCCCAGCATTTT.

In its sample, this clone was seen a few times. The chain has TRBV4-1 and TRBJ1-2; 7 bases line up with TRBD1. The germline V gene encodes CDR1 MGHRA and CDR2 YSYEKL. This CDR3 region has 16 residues. Germline trimming cut 0 bases from V and 7 bases from J; bases unmatched to any gene: 11. This CDR3 is CASSQELRGRRAGYTF. For the CDR3, the DNA is TGCGCCAGCAGCCAAGAATTGAGGGGGCGGAGAGCTGGCTACACCTTC.

The V call is TRBV19, the J call TRBJ2-3, with D unresolved. The germline V gene encodes CDR1 LNHDA and CDR2 SQIVND (reference sequence). The CDR3 contains 14 residues. The V and J ends lost 4 bases and 1 base respectively, with 9 bases between them. The CDR3 bases are TGTGCCAGTAGTAGAGGATGGGGCACAGATACGCAGTATTTT. Translating it yields CASSRGWGTDTQYF.

The chain employs TRBV29-1 and TRBJ2-7; 7 bases are shared with TRBD1. Germline CDR1 reads SQVTM; CDR2 reads ANQGSEA. The CDR3 contains 13 residues. The V segment lost 4 bases and the J segment 0 bases; nucleotides outside the gene matches: 3. CDR3: CSVVDRNSYEQYF. The CDR3 coding sequence is TGCAGCGTTGTGGACAGGAACTCCTACGAGCAGTACTTC.

CDR3 sequence: CASSLGLAGYNEQFF. CDR3 in DNA: TGTGCCAGCTCTTTGGGTCTAGCGGGTTACAATGAGCAGTTCTTC. V and J are TRBV5-8 and TRBJ2-1; 8 bases agree with TRBD2. The germline CDR1 and CDR2 sequences are SGHTS and YDEGEE. The CDR3 sequence is 15 residues long. The V and J ends lost 7 bases and 4 bases, in that order; junction bases with no gene match: 10.

The chain is built from TRBV5-1 and TRBJ1-2, with a tentative D call TRBD1 (5 bases). Looked up from germline, CDR1 is SGHRS and CDR2 is YFSETQ. V lost 0 bases and J lost 7, with 13 bases in between. The CDR3 is made up of 14 amino acids. The CDR3 reads CASSLDAGRSGYTF. For the CDR3, the DNA is TGCGCCAGCAGCTTGGACGCGGGACGTAGTGGCTACACCTTC.

In this sample, this clone turned up once. The chain combines TRBV19 with TRBJ1-2, with TRBD1 matching 7 bases. Germline lookup yields CDR1 LNHDA and CDR2 SQIVND (reference sequence). The CDR3 is 15 residues long. V shed 4 bases and J 4 bases; nucleotides not matched to a gene: 9. In DNA, the CDR3 is TGTGCCAGTAGTACCGCTAGACAGGGTGGCTATGGCTACACCTTC. This encodes CASSTARQGGYGYTF.

For this clone: Different DNA sequences within this sample yield the same CDR3. The chain employs TRBV5-4 and TRBJ1-4, with TRBD1 as a possible D gene (5 bases). This CDR3 spans 15 amino acids. Trimming left V 0 bases short and J 2 bases short, with 8 bases between. CDR1 SGHNT and CDR2 YYREEE come from the germline V gene (reference sequence). CDR3: CASSLGGVTNEKLFF. Here the CDR3 DNA reads TGTGCCAGCAGCTTGGGGGGGGTGACTAATGAAAAACTGTTTTTT.

The chain carries TRBV7-6 and TRBJ1-4, with 7 bases aligning to TRBD1. Per the germline V gene, CDR1 is SGHVS and CDR2 is FNYEAQ. V shed 3 bases, J shed 6 bases, and the junction held 7 bases outside the gene matches. This CDR3 has 15 amino acids. CDR3 coding DNA: TGTGCCAGCAGCTTGCAGGGGGTAGCGGATGAAAAACTGTTTTTT. This encodes CASSLQGVADEKLFF.